Shown below are 7 T cell receptor beta chains from a single sample sequenced in a study of post-analysis software for immune sequencing data (dated by TCRdb to the mid-2010s). Summary of the overall study and its limitations: Significantly higher frequencies in patients than in controls were found for a handful of TRBV segments, including TRBV5-6, TRBV5-1 and TRBV20-1.

What these receptors recognize is not known. The protocol used for the library was PCR. The run used an Illumina HiSeq 2500. To reduce PCR and sequencing biases, unique molecular identifiers were incorporated into the TCR beta cDNA libraries. The public reads were reanalyzed by TCRdb: fastp trimming at Q25, MiXCR alignment, in-frame beta chains only. Here each entry gathers all rows of one CDR3 protein and keeps the most common genes and DNA. The sample table contains fewer than 850,000 distinct CDR3 sequences; only one count was recorded for about 27% of them. More than 0.45% of the sample goes to the ten largest clones. Sequencing was performed on blood. The receptors shown here come from a girl between 5 and 17 years old with multiple sclerosis.

The chain carries TRBV20-1 and TRBJ1-2; D is uncertain. V was trimmed by 4 bases and J by 3 bases, leaving 6 bases between them. Germline V CDR1 and CDR2: DFQATT, SNEGSKA (reference sequence). The CDR3 is 11 amino acids. CDR3 in DNA: TGCAGTGCTAAAAGTGACTATGGCTACACCTTC. Its protein is CSAKSDYGYTF.

This clonotype was found a few times. This rearrangement joins TRBV7-2 to TRBJ2-4; 8 nucleotides align to TRBD1. V trimming: 3 bases; J trimming: 8 bases; junction bases outside the gene matches: 6. CDR1 and CDR2 from the germline V gene are SGHTA and FQGNSA. CDR3 size: 14 residues. The CDR3 sequence: CASSLGDRPHIQYF. The CDR3 DNA reads TGTGCCAGCAGCTTGGGGGACAGGCCCCACATTCAGTACTTC.

This clonotype came up once. Here the CDR3 reads CAISTTGQMNTEAFF. DNA for the CDR3: TGTGCCATCAGTACGACGGGACAGATGAACACTGAAGCTTTCTTT. This chain connects TRBV10-3 to TRBJ1-1, with TRBD1 identical over 7 bases. J gave up 0 bases and V 5 bases, and 6 bases lay outside the gene matches. CDR1 is ENHRY and CDR2 is SYGVKD in the germline V gene. The CDR3 spans 15 residues.

This clonotype was picked up many times. The rearrangement joins TRBV29-1 to TRBJ1-2; D unclear. The ends were cut back, 7 bases at V and 0 bases at J, with 15 bases in the middle. CDR1 and CDR2 from the germline V gene are SQVTM and ANQGSEA. The CDR3 loop spans 14 amino acids. The CDR3 bases are TGCAGCGCTGTCCAGGCAGCCGCTAACTATGGCTACACCTTC. The encoded protein is CSAVQAAANYGYTF.

This clonotype was seen a few times. The CDR3: CSARDFRRRNQPQHF. The CDR3 bases are TGCAGTGCTAGAGATTTTCGACGGAGAAATCAGCCCCAGCATTTT. This rearrangement joins TRBV20-1 to TRBJ1-5; D uncertain. The germline V gene encodes CDR1 DFQATT and CDR2 SNEGSKA (reference sequence). CDR3 size: 15 residues. Trimming shortened V by 0 bases and J by 4 bases, and 13 bases separated the two germline ends.

This clonotype was recorded a few times. The gene calls are TRBV6-2 or TRBV6-3 and TRBJ1-1; D remains unclear. V lost 5 bases, J lost 5 bases, and 9 bases lay in between. The CDR3 sequence is 12 residues long. The germline V gene has CDR1 MNHEY and CDR2 SVGEGT. CDR3 sequence (DNA): TGTGCCAGCAGTCTAGTACTGACTGAAGCTTTCTTT. Residues: CASSLVLTEAFF.

The chain couples TRBV14 to TRBJ2-2, with D possibly being TRBD2 (5 bases). V shed 1 base and J shed 6 bases, with 9 bases lying between them. Germline CDR1 is SGHDN and CDR2 is FVKESK. The CDR3 spans 14 residues. In DNA form, the CDR3 reads TGTGCCAGCAGCCAAGGAGGGTCAGCCGGGGAGCTGTTTTTT. This gives the protein CASSQGGSAGELFF.